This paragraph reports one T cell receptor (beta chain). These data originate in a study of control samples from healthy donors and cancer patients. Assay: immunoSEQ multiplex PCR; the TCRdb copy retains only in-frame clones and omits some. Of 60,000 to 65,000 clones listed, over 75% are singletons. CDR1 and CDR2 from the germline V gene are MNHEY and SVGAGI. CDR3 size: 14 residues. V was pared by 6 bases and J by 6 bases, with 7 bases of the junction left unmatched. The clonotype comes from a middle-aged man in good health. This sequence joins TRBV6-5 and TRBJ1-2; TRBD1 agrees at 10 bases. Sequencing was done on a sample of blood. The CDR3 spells CASSPGTGVNGYTF. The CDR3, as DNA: TGTGCCAGCAGCCCCGGGACAGGGGTAAATGGCTACACCTTC.